The sequence of this TCR beta chain was determined in a study of blood T cell repertoires in COVID-19. V shed 4 bases and J 0 bases; nucleotides not matched to a gene: 7. CDR1 MNHNS and CDR2 SASEGT come from the germline V gene. This CDR3 is built from 17 residues. Original methodology: Amplifying reference gene primers gave estimates of nucleated cell counts. Assay: immunoSEQ multiplex PCR; the TCRdb copy retains only in-frame clones and omits some. That table gives V, J and clone size, and the DNA gave D and trimming. The data contain about 330,000 clones, 80% to 90% of them singletons. This rearrangement joins TRBV6-1 to TRBJ1-5, with 9 positions matching TRBD1. The sequence derives from a man aged 18 to 29 who had recovered from COVID-19. Sequencing input: peripheral blood. CDR3 loop: CASSGYRGRGSNQPQHF. Here the CDR3 DNA reads TGTGCCAGCAGTGGCTACAGGGGGCGCGGTAGCAATCAGCCCCAGCATTTT.